One sample yielded the 18 T cell receptor beta chains listed below, sequenced in a study of cytomegalovirus exposure and HLA in healthy donors. Use of 60 Vbeta and 13 Jbeta primers characterized the PCR. Generated by immunoSEQ multiplex PCR, the TCRdb table keeps only in-frame clones and is missing some. The sample lists under 65,000 clones; 70% to 85% were seen once. The sample consisted of PBMCs. Receptors were obtained from a man aged 45-65 years in good health and CMV-seronegative.

The rearrangement uses TRBV11-1 and TRBJ2-3; the D gene is possibly TRBD2 (6 bases). This CDR3 contains 15 residues. Germline values: CDR1 SGHAT, CDR2 FQDESV (reference sequence). V gave up 5 bases and J gave up 0 bases, with 12 bases separating them. The CDR3 DNA reads as TGTGCCAGCAGCGACGGGACTTCGAGCACAGATACGCAGTATTTT. This translates into CASSDGTSSTDTQYF.

The gene calls are TRBV7-9 and TRBJ2-1, with TRBD2 matching over 10 bases. The CDR3 spans 12 residues. From germline, CDR1 is SEHNR and CDR2 FQNEAQ (reference sequence). V was pared by 11 bases and J by 7 bases, with 5 bases of the junction left unmatched. The CDR3 DNA sequence: TGTGCCGCGGCTAGCGGGGGTAATGAGCAGTTCTTC. Translation: CAAASGGNEQFF.

CDR3 DNA sequence: TGTGCCAGCAGCTTTCCTGACTCTGAGCGGGGGGGCTCTACAGATACGCAGTATTTT. It translates to CASSFPDSERGGSTDTQYF. This chain joins TRBV7-2 and TRBJ2-3; TRBD2 matches 10 bases. This CDR3 spans 19 amino acids. The trim removed 3 bases at V and 3 bases at J, leaving 15 bases unmatched. CDR1 is SGHTA and CDR2 is FQGNSA in the germline V gene.

This clone was found once. V usage is TRBV5-1 and J usage is TRBJ2-3; D unclear. This CDR3 contains 13 residues. The germline CDR1 and CDR2 sequences are SGHRS and YFSETQ. Trimming removed 4 bases at V and 1 base at J, with 7 bases between. The CDR3 DNA reads as TGCGCCAGCAGCGGTGCGGGCACAGATACGCAGTATTTT. It codes for CASSGAGTDTQYF.

The chain couples TRBV9 to TRBJ2-3; 7 bases line up with TRBD2. Looked up from germline, CDR1 is SGDLS and CDR2 is YYNGEE. Trimming at V came to 2 bases and at J to 2 bases, leaving 5 bases not matched to a gene. This CDR3 has 15 amino acids. The CDR3 is CASSVTSTNTDTQYF. CDR3 sequence (DNA): TGTGCCAGCAGCGTGACTAGCACAAACACAGATACGCAGTATTTT.

This sequence joins TRBV2 and TRBJ2-3; 12 nucleotides line up with TRBD2. CDR1 SNHLY and CDR2 FYNNEI come from the germline V gene. V shed 6 bases, J shed 1 base, and the junction held 5 bases outside the gene matches. This CDR3 contains 16 residues. The CDR3 DNA reads TGTGCCAGCAGACTGAGACTAGCGGGGGGCACAGATACGCAGTATTTT. This encodes CASRLRLAGGTDTQYF.

Only a few counts were recorded for this clone. The V and J genes are TRBV4-1 and TRBJ1-2; perhaps TRBD1 as D (6 bases). V lost 0 bases and J lost 1, with 9 bases in between. The CDR3 has 15 residues. CDR1 is MGHRA, CDR2 YSYEKL, per germline. CDR3 in amino acids: CASSQDRGNNYGYTF. Written as DNA, the CDR3 is TGCGCCAGCAGCCAAGACAGGGGTAATAACTATGGCTACACCTTC.

The chain couples TRBV7-8 to TRBJ2-3; TRBD2 agrees at 10 bases. Trimming at V came to 8 bases and at J to 4 bases, leaving 6 bases not matched to a gene. The germline V gene encodes CDR1 SGHVS and CDR2 FQNEAQ. The CDR3 contains 14 residues. The CDR3 DNA sequence: TGTGCCAGCGGAGCGGGGGGGCCATCAGATACGCAGTATTTT. It is translated as CASGAGGPSDTQYF. The complete variable domain, with remaining parts taken from reference TRBV7-8 and TRBJ2-3, reads GAGVSQSPRYKVAKRGQDVALRCDPISGHVSLFWYQQALGQGPEFLTYFQNEAQLDKSGLPSDRFFAERPEGSVSTLKIQRTQQEDSAVYLCASGAGGPSDTQYFGPGTRLTVL.

Notes on this clone: The germline gene is not matched at one end of the junction; a read error may be the cause. The chain links TRBV6-5 to TRBJ2-3, with no clear D. Looked up from germline, CDR1 is MNHEY and CDR2 is SVGAGI. CDR3 length: 13 amino acids. The CDR3 coding sequence is TGTGCCAGCAGTGACTCATACGGAGATACGCAGTATTTT. Translation: CASSDSYGDTQYF.

The V gene is TRBV19, the J gene TRBJ2-3; D possibly corresponds to TRBD2 (5 bases). The CDR3 covers 15 residues. Per the germline V gene, CDR1 is LNHDA and CDR2 is SQIVND (reference sequence). V shed 2 bases and J shed 1 base, with 10 bases lying between them. CDR3 loop: CASSIRGRGTDTQYF. DNA of the CDR3: TGTGCCAGTAGTATACGAGGGCGGGGCACAGATACGCAGTATTTT. Together with reference TRBV19 and TRBJ2-3, the CDR3 gives the full variable domain: DGGITQSPKYLFRKEGQNVTLSCEQNLNHDAMYWYRQDPGQGLRLIYYSQIVNDFQKGDIAEGYSVSREKKESFPLTVTSAQKNPTAFYLCASSIRGRGTDTQYFGPGTRLTVL.

This chain uses TRBV9 with TRBJ2-1; 9 bases are a match to TRBD1. Trimming at V came to 3 bases and at J to 7 bases, leaving 8 bases not matched to a gene. CDR3 length: 15 residues. Germline V gene sequence: CDR1 SGDLS, CDR2 YYNGEE. The CDR3 DNA reads TGTGCCAGCAGCGCTAGGACAGGGGCCACGAATGAGCAGTTCTTC. Its translation is CASSARTGATNEQFF. Based on the CDR3 plus reference TRBV9 and TRBJ2-1, the full variable domain is DSGVTQTPKHLITATGQRVTLRCSPRSGDLSVYWYQQSLDQGLQFLIQYYNGEERAKGNILERFSAQQFPDLHSELNLSSLELGDSALYFCASSARTGATNEQFFGPGTRLTVL.

There are a few counts of this clone. The chain uses TRBV5-1 and TRBJ2-5, with TRBD2 matching over 7 bases. V lost 4 bases and J lost 2; bases outside the gene matches: 11. Per the germline V gene, CDR1 is SGHRS and CDR2 is YFSETQ. This CDR3 region has 16 residues. The CDR3 loop is CASSPGGWRDQETQYF. CDR3 bases: TGCGCCAGCAGCCCGGGGGGATGGCGGGATCAAGAGACCCAGTACTTC.

The gene calls are TRBV16 and TRBJ1-3; D might be TRBD1 (5 bases). From germline, CDR1 is KGHSY and CDR2 FQNENV. The CDR3 length is 17 residues. The V gene lost 2 bases and the J gene lost 4 bases, with 18 bases spanning the gap. As DNA, the CDR3 is TGTGCCAGCAGCCAACAGAAGGGGTCAGGTTCGGGAAACACCATATATTTT. This sequence encodes CASSQQKGSGSGNTIYF.

The rearrangement links TRBV7-2 to TRBJ2-7; tentative D call: TRBD1 (6 bases). The V gene lost 11 bases and the J gene lost 7 bases, with 18 bases spanning the gap. Germline CDR1 SGHTA, CDR2 FQGNSA. The CDR3 contains 12 residues. The CDR3 sequence is CAVVAGAQEQYF. The CDR3 bases are TGTGCCGTCGTAGCAGGGGCCCAGGAGCAGTACTTC.

This chain uses TRBV7-2 with TRBJ1-2, with D uncertain. The ends were cut back, 5 bases at V and 4 bases at J, with 11 bases in the middle. Germline V gene data show CDR1 as SGHTA and CDR2 as FQGNSA. This CDR3 region has 13 residues. CDR3 nucleotide sequence: TGTGCCAGCAGCCCCGGGAGAGTCTATGGCTACACCTTC. Its protein product is CASSPGRVYGYTF.

The V gene is TRBV19, the J gene TRBJ1-5, with 7 nucleotides matching TRBD1. Germline trimming cut 6 bases from V and 3 bases from J; bases unmatched to any gene: 8. Germline values: CDR1 LNHDA, CDR2 SQIVND (reference sequence). The CDR3 is 15 amino acids. The CDR3 is CASRILDRSNQPQHF. CDR3 nucleotides: TGTGCCAGTAGGATTTTGGACAGGTCCAATCAGCCCCAGCATTTT. Complete variable domain (other parts from reference TRBV19 and TRBJ1-5): DGGITQSPKYLFRKEGQNVTLSCEQNLNHDAMYWYRQDPGQGLRLIYYSQIVNDFQKGDIAEGYSVSREKKESFPLTVTSAQKNPTAFYLCASRILDRSNQPQHFGDGTRLSIL.

This clone was picked up a small number of times. The chain has TRBV14 and TRBJ2-5; D possibly corresponds to TRBD1 (5 bases). V gave up 1 base and J gave up 3 bases, with 12 bases separating them. The CDR3 runs 15 residues. The V gene's germline CDR1 is SGHDN and CDR2 FVKESK. CDR3 residues: CASSQAHRFEETQYF. The DNA for the CDR3 is TGTGCCAGCAGCCAAGCCCACAGGTTTGAAGAGACCCAGTACTTC.

CDR3 loop: CASSFGSSGGIQETQYF. The CDR3 bases are TGCGCCAGCAGCTTCGGGTCTAGCGGGGGCATCCAAGAGACCCAGTACTTC. The chain couples TRBV5-1 to TRBJ2-5; 10 bases line up with TRBD2. The CDR3 loop spans 17 amino acids. The germline V gene encodes CDR1 SGHRS and CDR2 YFSETQ. V dropped 2 bases and J dropped 1; count of bases not matched to a gene: 8.